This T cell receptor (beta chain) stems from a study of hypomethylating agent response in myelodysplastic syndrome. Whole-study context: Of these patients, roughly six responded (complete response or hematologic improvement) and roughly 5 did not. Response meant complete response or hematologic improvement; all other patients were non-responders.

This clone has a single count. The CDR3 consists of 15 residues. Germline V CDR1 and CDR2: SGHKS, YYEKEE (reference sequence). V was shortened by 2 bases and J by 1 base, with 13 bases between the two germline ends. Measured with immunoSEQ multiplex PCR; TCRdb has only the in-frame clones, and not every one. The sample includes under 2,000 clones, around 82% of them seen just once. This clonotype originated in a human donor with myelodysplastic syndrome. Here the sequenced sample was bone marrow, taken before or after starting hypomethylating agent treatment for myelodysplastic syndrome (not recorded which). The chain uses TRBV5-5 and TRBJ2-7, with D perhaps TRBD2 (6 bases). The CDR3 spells CASSFSSRGSYEQYF. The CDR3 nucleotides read TGTGCCAGCAGCTTTAGTTCTCGGGGGTCCTACGAGCAGTACTTC.